A single sample is the source of the 7 T cell receptor beta chains below, sequenced in a study of blood T cell repertoires in COVID-19. The repertoire was sequenced with immunoSEQ multiplex PCR; TCRdb's copy has only in-frame clones and lacks some. The sample has under 200,000 clones; around three quarters are singletons. The specimen sequenced was peripheral blood. These receptors all come from a man aged 70 or older with active or convalescent COVID-19.

This clone has a single count. V is TRBV7-9 and J is TRBJ2-3, with 7 bases matching TRBD1. Germline V gene data show CDR1 as SEHNR and CDR2 as FQNEAQ (reference sequence). The CDR3 sequence is 16 residues long. V shed 5 bases, J shed 0 bases, and the junction held 8 bases outside the gene matches. The CDR3 sequence is CASSPRQGFSTDTQYF. In DNA, the CDR3 is TGTGCCAGCAGCCCCCGACAGGGATTTAGCACAGATACGCAGTATTTT.

This clone was counted only a few times. The chain uses TRBV15 and TRBJ2-5; 8 bases fit TRBD2. Germline V gives CDR1 LNHNV, CDR2 YYDKDF (reference sequence). J gave up 3 bases and V 2 bases, and 5 bases lay outside the gene matches. This CDR3 has 15 residues. The CDR3 spells CATSRTPGLEETQYF. CDR3 nucleotides: TGTGCCACCAGCAGAACTCCGGGACTAGAAGAGACCCAGTACTTC.

The V call is TRBV3-1 (or the pseudogene TRBV3-2), the J call TRBJ1-2; 9 bases agree with TRBD1. Germline values: CDR1 LGHDT, CDR2 YNNKEL (reference sequence). V was pared by 4 bases and J by 3 bases, with 6 bases of the junction left unmatched. This CDR3 has 15 amino acids. The CDR3 coding sequence is TGTGCCAGCAGCCCCGGGGACAGGGAGGACTATGGCTACACCTTC. The encoded protein is CASSPGDREDYGYTF.

This clone turned up a few times. The chain employs TRBV7-3 and TRBJ2-5, with 8 bases matching TRBD1. The trim removed 4 bases at V and 4 bases at J, leaving 8 bases unmatched. This CDR3 spans 15 amino acids. The germline V gene encodes CDR1 SGHTA and CDR2 FQGTGA. CDR3 coding DNA: TGTGCCAGCAGCTCAGGGGGCAGAGTTTTAGAGACCCAGTACTTC. It translates to CASSSGGRVLETQYF.

The chain links TRBV27 to TRBJ2-2; D might be TRBD2 (6 bases). The CDR3 has 14 residues. Looked up from germline, CDR1 is MNHEY and CDR2 is SMNVEV (reference sequence). Trimming shortened V by 8 bases and J by 1 base, and 11 bases separated the two germline ends. The chain's CDR3 is CASWRLGNTGELFF. DNA for the CDR3: TGTGCCAGCTGGAGACTAGGGAACACCGGGGAGCTGTTTTTT.

The chain uses TRBV5-1 and TRBJ1-4; possible D gene TRBD1, 6 bases. Germline CDR1 and CDR2: SGHRS and YFSETQ. The CDR3 spans 16 residues. V dropped 1 base and J dropped 1 base, with 11 bases sitting between them. This chain's CDR3 is CASSLTGPQTNEKLFF. The CDR3 DNA follows: TGCGCCAGCAGCTTGACAGGGCCGCAAACTAATGAAAAACTGTTTTTT.

This clone was seen only a few times. The rearrangement uses TRBV5-1 and TRBJ1-5; D is possibly TRBD1 (6 bases). Germline V CDR1 and CDR2: SGHRS, YFSETQ. This CDR3 is 14 amino acids long. V lost 4 bases and J lost 5, with 13 bases in between. CDR3: CASSPGTTDQPQHF. In nucleotides, the CDR3 is TGCGCCAGCAGCCCCGGGACAACAGATCAGCCCCAGCATTTT.